This entry lists 19 T cell receptor beta chains sequenced from one sample in a study of OX40 agonist ivuxolimab in advanced cancers. Sequencing was performed with immunoSEQ multiplex PCR; in TCRdb, only in-frame clones are kept and a portion is missing. The table shows 20,000 to 30,000 clones, with about nine tenths occurring only once. The sequenced sample was CD4+ or CD8+ T cells sorted from blood, obtained in a trial of the OX40 agonist ivuxolimab. These receptors all stem from an adult with an advanced solid tumor such as melanoma, head and neck, liver or kidney cancer.

This clone was counted a few times. The chain is built from TRBV7-9 and TRBJ2-7, with 8 positions matching TRBD1. Per the germline V gene, CDR1 is SEHNR and CDR2 is FQNEAQ (reference sequence). J lost 2 bases, V lost 1 base, and 7 bases had no gene match. The CDR3 sequence is 16 residues long. The CDR3: CASSLVVGQATYEQYF. CDR3 bases: TGTGCCAGCAGCTTAGTTGTGGGACAGGCCACCTACGAGCAGTACTTC.

J is TRBJ2-5 and V is TRBV7-3, with no clear D. V lost 5 bases and J lost 11, with 21 bases in between. Germline V gives CDR1 SGHTA, CDR2 FQGTGA. This CDR3 comprises 14 residues. The CDR3 region is CASSASAGVTEQYF. The CDR3 DNA reads TGTGCCAGCAGCGCCTCTGCTGGGGTGACGGAGCAGTACTTC.

The chain carries TRBV7-3 and TRBJ2-7; TRBD2 matches 7 bases. CDR1 and CDR2 (germline): SGHTA, FQGTGA. V lost 5 bases to trimming and J lost 1 base; unmatched junction nucleotides: 8. The CDR3 length is 15 residues. The CDR3 sequence: CASSLSGPASYEQYF. The CDR3 region has the DNA TGTGCCAGCAGCCTTAGCGGGCCAGCATCCTACGAGCAGTACTTC.

The J gene is TRBJ2-7, the V gene TRBV10-3, with D possibly called TRBD1 or TRBD2 (6 bases each). Per germline, CDR1 ENHRY and CDR2 SYGVKD. The V and J ends lost 6 bases and 0 bases respectively, with 12 bases between them. The CDR3 spans 14 residues. In DNA, the CDR3 is TGTGCCATCAGGGAGGGACAAACCTCCTACGAGCAGTACTTC. Amino acid sequence: CAIREGQTSYEQYF.

The CDR3 DNA reads TGTGCCAGCAGTTCCTGGACAGTGAACACTGAAGCTTTCTTT. Translation gives CASSSWTVNTEAFF. The gene calls are TRBV27 and TRBJ1-1; possible D gene TRBD1, 6 bases. V was cut by 4 bases and J by 0 bases, with 9 bases left in between. The CDR3 spans 14 residues. The V gene's germline CDR1 is MNHEY and CDR2 SMNVEV (reference sequence).

DNA for the CDR3: TGTGCCAGCAGCCGGAGAGGCAGGGGGTACTACGAGCAGTACTTC. This gives the protein CASSRRGRGYYEQYF. This chain uses TRBV28 with TRBJ2-7; 7 nucleotides agree with TRBD1. This CDR3 contains 15 residues. The germline V gene has CDR1 MDHEN and CDR2 SYDVKM. V trimming: 6 bases; J trimming: 3 bases; junction bases outside the gene matches: 11.

This rearrangement joins TRBV5-1 to TRBJ2-4, with TRBD1 as a possible D gene (5 bases). The ends were cut back, 3 bases at V and 9 bases at J, with 19 bases in the middle. Germline V gene data show CDR1 as SGHRS and CDR2 as YFSETQ. The CDR3 has 15 residues. Here the CDR3 reads CASSSGHGPRPIQYF. Written as DNA, the CDR3 is TGCGCCAGCAGCTCCGGACATGGACCCCGGCCCATTCAGTACTTC. The full variable domain, completed using reference TRBV5-1 and TRBJ2-4, is KAGVTQTPRYLIKTRGQQVTLSCSPISGHRSVSWYQQTPGQGLQFLFEYFSETQRNKGNFPGRFSGRQFSNSRSEMNVSTLELGDSALYLCASSSGHGPRPIQYFGAGTRLSVL.

The rearrangement uses TRBV9 and TRBJ2-2; 11 positions match TRBD2. V lost 1 base to trimming and J lost 3 bases; unmatched junction nucleotides: 5. The germline CDR1 and CDR2 sequences are SGDLS and YYNGEE. The CDR3 totals 17 residues. The DNA of the CDR3 is TGTGCCAGCAGCGTATTAGCGGGAGGGCCGTACACCGGGGAGCTGTTTTTT. Translation gives CASSVLAGGPYTGELFF.

The V gene is TRBV5-1, the J gene TRBJ2-7; no clear D gene. V lost 0 bases and J 4 bases, leaving 5 bases between the germline ends. The CDR3 length is 12 residues. Looked up from germline, CDR1 is SGHRS and CDR2 is YFSETQ. This CDR3 reads CASSLEGYEQYF. CDR3 bases: TGCGCCAGCAGCTTGGAGGGTTACGAGCAGTACTTC.

This rearrangement joins TRBV18 to TRBJ2-1; 13 nucleotides agree with TRBD2. J gave up 6 bases and V 3 bases, and 2 bases lay outside the gene matches. From germline, CDR1 is KGHSH and CDR2 LQKENI. This CDR3 comprises 15 residues. The CDR3 here is CASSPRTSGSNEQFF. CDR3 sequence (DNA): TGTGCCAGCTCACCCCGGACTAGCGGGAGCAATGAGCAGTTCTTC.

The rearrangement links TRBV27 to TRBJ2-1, with D possibly being TRBD2 (6 bases). Germline lookup yields CDR1 MNHEY and CDR2 SMNVEV (reference sequence). This CDR3 spans 15 amino acids. V lost 6 bases and J 9 bases, leaving 21 bases between the germline ends. The CDR3 nucleotides read TGTGCCAGCAGGCCTTTGGGGGGTCCGCGGGGTGAGCAGTTCTTC. Translated, it gives CASRPLGGPRGEQFF.

The V call is TRBV10-3, the J call TRBJ2-7, with 8 bases matching TRBD2. Germline lookup yields CDR1 ENHRY and CDR2 SYGVKD. CDR3 length: 14 amino acids. Trimming removed 2 bases from V and 7 bases from J; junction bases left unmatched: 7. The CDR3 spells CAISEPGGPGEQYF. The CDR3 DNA reads TGTGCCATCAGTGAGCCGGGAGGGCCGGGTGAGCAGTACTTC.

This clone was detected only a few times. The gene calls are TRBV9 and TRBJ2-7; 10 bases align to TRBD2. Germline V gene data show CDR1 as SGDLS and CDR2 as YYNGEE. The CDR3 is 15 residues long. V lost 0 bases to trimming and J lost 4 bases; unmatched junction nucleotides: 4. CDR3: CASSVAASGSYEQYF. DNA for the CDR3: TGTGCCAGCAGCGTAGCCGCTAGCGGGAGTTACGAGCAGTACTTC. Filled out from reference TRBV9 and TRBJ2-7, the complete variable domain reads DSGVTQTPKHLITATGQRVTLRCSPRSGDLSVYWYQQSLDQGLQFLIQYYNGEERAKGNILERFSAQQFPDLHSELNLSSLELGDSALYFCASSVAASGSYEQYFGPGTRLTVT.

This chain joins TRBV6-5 and TRBJ1-1; D may be TRBD1 (6 bases). Trimming stripped 6 bases from V and 5 bases from J, with 19 bases between. The CDR3 has 15 residues. Per germline, CDR1 MNHEY and CDR2 SVGAGI. CDR3 protein: CASSPTLTGYTEAFF. CDR3 coding DNA: TGTGCCAGCAGCCCTACCTTGACAGGATATACTGAAGCTTTCTTT.

The rearrangement links TRBV5-1 to TRBJ2-7; 10 nucleotides agree with TRBD1. Germline lookup yields CDR1 SGHRS and CDR2 YFSETQ. This CDR3 comprises 17 residues. Losses at the gene ends were 2 bases for V and 2 bases for J; bases not matched to a gene: 10. The CDR3 loop reads CASSFDRGPALAYEQYF. The CDR3 DNA sequence: TGCGCCAGCAGCTTCGACAGGGGGCCCGCCTTGGCCTACGAGCAGTACTTC. Together with reference TRBV5-1 and TRBJ2-7, the CDR3 gives the full variable domain: KAGVTQTPRYLIKTRGQQVTLSCSPISGHRSVSWYQQTPGQGLQFLFEYFSETQRNKGNFPGRFSGRQFSNSRSEMNVSTLELGDSALYLCASSFDRGPALAYEQYFGPGTRLTVT.

The chain couples TRBV19 to TRBJ2-7, with 12 nucleotides matching TRBD1. The V segment lost 5 bases and the J segment 5 bases; nucleotides outside the gene matches: 13. This CDR3 comprises 17 residues. The V gene's germline CDR1 is LNHDA and CDR2 SQIVND (reference sequence). CDR3 residues: CASSPQGPGQGADEQYF. CDR3 nucleotide sequence: TGTGCCAGTAGTCCCCAAGGACCGGGACAGGGGGCTGACGAGCAGTACTTC.

The chain recombines TRBV7-9 with TRBJ2-4; 9 bases are shared with TRBD1. Trimming at V came to 5 bases and at J to 0 bases, leaving 5 bases not matched to a gene. This CDR3 region has 16 residues. Germline V gives CDR1 SEHNR, CDR2 FQNEAQ (reference sequence). CDR3 sequence: CASSRTGAVAKNIQYF. As DNA, the CDR3 is TGTGCCAGCAGCCGGACAGGGGCCGTAGCCAAAAACATTCAGTACTTC.

The chain carries TRBV7-2 and TRBJ2-7, with TRBD1 identical over 7 bases. The CDR3 extends over 14 amino acids. V dropped 3 bases and J dropped 2; count of bases not matched to a gene: 4. Germline CDR1 reads SGHTA; CDR2 reads FQGNSA. As DNA, the CDR3 is TGTGCCAGCAGCTTCATCCAGGGGGCCTACGAGCAGTACTTC. Translating gives CASSFIQGAYEQYF.

The gene calls are TRBV7-8 and TRBJ1-2; D is possibly TRBD1 (5 bases). Deletions cut 5 bases from V and 2 bases from J, with 9 bases between. The CDR3 length is 13 residues. Germline values: CDR1 SGHVS, CDR2 FQNEAQ. The CDR3 loop is CASSPDTNYGYTF. The CDR3 DNA reads TGTGCCAGCAGCCCGGACACCAACTATGGCTACACCTTC.